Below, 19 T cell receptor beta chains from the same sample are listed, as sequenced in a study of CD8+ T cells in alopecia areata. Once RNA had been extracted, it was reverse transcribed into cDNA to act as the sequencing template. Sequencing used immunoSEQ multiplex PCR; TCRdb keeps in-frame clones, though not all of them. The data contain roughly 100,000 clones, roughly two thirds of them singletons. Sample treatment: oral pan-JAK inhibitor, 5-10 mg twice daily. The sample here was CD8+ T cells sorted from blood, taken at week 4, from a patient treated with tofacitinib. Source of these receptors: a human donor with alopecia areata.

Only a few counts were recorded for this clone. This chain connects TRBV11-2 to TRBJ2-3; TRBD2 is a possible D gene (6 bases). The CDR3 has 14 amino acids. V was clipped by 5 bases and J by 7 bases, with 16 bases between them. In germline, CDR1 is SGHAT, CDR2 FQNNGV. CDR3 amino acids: CASSPLAHANTQYF. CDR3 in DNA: TGTGCCAGCAGCCCTCTAGCGCACGCCAATACGCAGTATTTT.

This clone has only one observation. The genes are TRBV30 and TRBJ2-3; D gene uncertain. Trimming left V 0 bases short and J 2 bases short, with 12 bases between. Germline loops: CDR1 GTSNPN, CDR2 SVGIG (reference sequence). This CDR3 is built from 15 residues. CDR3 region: CAWSVTVTATDTQYF. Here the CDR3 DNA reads TGTGCCTGGAGTGTGACCGTTACTGCCACAGATACGCAGTATTTT.

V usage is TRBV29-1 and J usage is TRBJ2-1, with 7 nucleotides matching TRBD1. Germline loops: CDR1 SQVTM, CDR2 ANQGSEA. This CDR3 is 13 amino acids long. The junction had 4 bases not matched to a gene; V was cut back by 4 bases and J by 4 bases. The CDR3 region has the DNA TGCAGCGTTGTGGGACAGCTTTACAATGAGCAGTTCTTC. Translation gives CSVVGQLYNEQFF.

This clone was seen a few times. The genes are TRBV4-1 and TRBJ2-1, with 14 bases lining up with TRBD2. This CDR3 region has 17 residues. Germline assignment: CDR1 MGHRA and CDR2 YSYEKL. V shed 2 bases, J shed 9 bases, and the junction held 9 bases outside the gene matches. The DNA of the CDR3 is TGCGCCAGCAGCCAAATTCTCGGACTAGCGGGAGGAGGTGAGCAGTTCTTC. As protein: CASSQILGLAGGGEQFF.

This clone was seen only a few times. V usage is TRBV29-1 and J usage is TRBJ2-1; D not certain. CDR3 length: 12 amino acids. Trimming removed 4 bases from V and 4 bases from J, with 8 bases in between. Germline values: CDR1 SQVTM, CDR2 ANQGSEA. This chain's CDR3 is CSVVGEYNEQFF. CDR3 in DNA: TGCAGCGTTGTTGGGGAATACAATGAGCAGTTCTTC.

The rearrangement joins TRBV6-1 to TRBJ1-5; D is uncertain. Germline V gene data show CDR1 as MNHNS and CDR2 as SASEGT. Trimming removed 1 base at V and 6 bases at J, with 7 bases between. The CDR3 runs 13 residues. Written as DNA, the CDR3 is TGTGCCAGCAGTGAAGGGGAGAGTCAGCCCCAGCATTTT. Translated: CASSEGESQPQHF.

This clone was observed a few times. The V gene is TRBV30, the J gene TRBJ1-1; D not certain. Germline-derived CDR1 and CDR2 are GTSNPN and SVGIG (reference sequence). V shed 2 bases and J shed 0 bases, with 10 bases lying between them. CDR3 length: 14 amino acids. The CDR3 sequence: CAWSPGIMNTEAFF. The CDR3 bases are TGTGCCTGGAGTCCAGGTATTATGAACACTGAAGCTTTCTTT.

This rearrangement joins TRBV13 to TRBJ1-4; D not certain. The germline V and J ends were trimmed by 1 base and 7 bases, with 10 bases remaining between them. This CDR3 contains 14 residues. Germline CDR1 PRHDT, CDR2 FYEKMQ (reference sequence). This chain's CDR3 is CASSLVAVGEKLFF. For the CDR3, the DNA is TGTGCCAGCAGCTTAGTAGCCGTGGGTGAAAAACTGTTTTTT.

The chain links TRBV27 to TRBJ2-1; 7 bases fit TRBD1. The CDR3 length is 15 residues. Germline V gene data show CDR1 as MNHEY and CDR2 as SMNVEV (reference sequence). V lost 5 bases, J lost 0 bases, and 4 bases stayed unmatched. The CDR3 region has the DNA TGTGCCAGCAGTCCAGGGACAGCCTCCTACAATGAGCAGTTCTTC. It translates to CASSPGTASYNEQFF.

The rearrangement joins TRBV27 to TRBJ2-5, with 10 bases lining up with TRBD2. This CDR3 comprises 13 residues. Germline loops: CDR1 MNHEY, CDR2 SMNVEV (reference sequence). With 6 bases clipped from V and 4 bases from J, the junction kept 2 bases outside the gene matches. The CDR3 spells CASRKREGETQYF. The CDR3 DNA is TGTGCCAGCAGAAAGCGGGAGGGAGAGACCCAGTACTTC.

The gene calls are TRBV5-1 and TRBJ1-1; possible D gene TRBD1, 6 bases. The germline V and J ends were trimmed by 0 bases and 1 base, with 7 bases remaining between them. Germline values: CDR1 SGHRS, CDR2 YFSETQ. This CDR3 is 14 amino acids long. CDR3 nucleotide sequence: TGCGCCAGCAGCTTGGCGGGGGCGAACACTGAAGCTTTCTTT. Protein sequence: CASSLAGANTEAFF.

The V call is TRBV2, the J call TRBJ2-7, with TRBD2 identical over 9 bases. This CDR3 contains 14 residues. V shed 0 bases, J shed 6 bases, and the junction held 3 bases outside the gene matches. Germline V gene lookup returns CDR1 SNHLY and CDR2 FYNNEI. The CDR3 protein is CASSEASGSGEQYF. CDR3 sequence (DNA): TGTGCCAGCAGTGAAGCTAGCGGGAGTGGCGAGCAGTACTTC.

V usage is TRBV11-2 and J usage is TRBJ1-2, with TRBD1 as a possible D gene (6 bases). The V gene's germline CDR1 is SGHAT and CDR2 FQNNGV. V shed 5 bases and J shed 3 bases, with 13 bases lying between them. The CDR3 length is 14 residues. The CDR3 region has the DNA TGTGCCAGCAGCACACCACAGGGCCACTATGGCTACACCTTC. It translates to CASSTPQGHYGYTF.

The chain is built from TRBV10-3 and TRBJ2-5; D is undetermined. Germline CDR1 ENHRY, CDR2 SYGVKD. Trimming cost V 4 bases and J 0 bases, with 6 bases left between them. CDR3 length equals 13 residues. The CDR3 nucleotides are TGTGCCATCAGTGCGCCAGACCAAGAGACCCAGTACTTC. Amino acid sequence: CAISAPDQETQYF.

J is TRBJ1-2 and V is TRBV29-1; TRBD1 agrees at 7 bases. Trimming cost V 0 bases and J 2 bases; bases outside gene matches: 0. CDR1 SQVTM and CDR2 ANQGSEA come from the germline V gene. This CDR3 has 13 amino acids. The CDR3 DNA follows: TGCAGCGTTGAAGAACAGGGGAACTATGGCTACACCTTC. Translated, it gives CSVEEQGNYGYTF. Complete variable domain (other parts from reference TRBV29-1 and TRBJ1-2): SAVISQKPSRDICQRGTSLTIQCQVDSQVTMMFWYRQQPGQSLTLIATANQGSEATYESGFVIDKFPISRPNLTFSTLTVSNMSPEDSSIYLCSVEEQGNYGYTFGSGTRLTVV.

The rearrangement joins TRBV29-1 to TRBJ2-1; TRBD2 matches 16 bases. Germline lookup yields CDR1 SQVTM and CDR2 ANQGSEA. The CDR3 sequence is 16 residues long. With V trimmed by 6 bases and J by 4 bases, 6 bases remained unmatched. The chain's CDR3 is CSVEGLAGGSYNEQFF. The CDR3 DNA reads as TGCAGCGTCGAGGGACTAGCGGGAGGGAGTTACAATGAGCAGTTCTTC.

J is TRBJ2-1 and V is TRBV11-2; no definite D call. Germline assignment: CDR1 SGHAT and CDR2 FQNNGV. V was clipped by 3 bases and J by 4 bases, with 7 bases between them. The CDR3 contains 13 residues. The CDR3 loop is CASSLGTYNEQFF. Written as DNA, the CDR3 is TGTGCCAGCAGCTTGGGAACGTACAATGAGCAGTTCTTC.

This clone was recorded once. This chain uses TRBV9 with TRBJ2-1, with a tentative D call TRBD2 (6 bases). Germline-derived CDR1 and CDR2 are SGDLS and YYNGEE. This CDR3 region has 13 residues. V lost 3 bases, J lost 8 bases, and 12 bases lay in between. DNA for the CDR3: TGTGCCAGCAGCGGACTAGTAGTCTATGAGCAGTTCTTC. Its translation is CASSGLVVYEQFF.

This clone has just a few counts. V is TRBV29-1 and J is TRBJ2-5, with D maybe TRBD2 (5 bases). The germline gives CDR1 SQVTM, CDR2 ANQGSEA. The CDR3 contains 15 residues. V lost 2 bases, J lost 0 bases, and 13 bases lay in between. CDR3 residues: CSVEYPWENQETQYF. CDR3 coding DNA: TGCAGCGTTGAATATCCATGGGAGAACCAAGAGACCCAGTACTTC.